Listed here are 23 T cell receptor beta chains from one sample, sequenced in a study of chemoradiotherapy in HPV16-positive cancers. Sequencing used immunoSEQ multiplex PCR; TCRdb keeps in-frame clones, though not all of them. This sample yields some 1,200 clones, of which about four fifths are seen a single time; less than 15% belongs to the top ten. This material consisted of tumor tissue, taken from a patient who underwent chemoradiotherapy. These receptors were obtained from a human donor with HPV-associated anogenital cancer.

This clone occurred a few times. The J gene is TRBJ1-4, the V gene TRBV5-4, with D uncertain. CDR3 length: 15 residues. V was trimmed by 0 bases and J by 8 bases, leaving 14 bases between them. CDR1 is SGHNT, CDR2 YYREEE, per germline (reference sequence). As DNA, the CDR3 is TGTGCCAGCAGCTTGGAGGGTCCCTTAGGAGAAAAACTGTTTTTT. Its protein product is CASSLEGPLGEKLFF.

The rearrangement links TRBV9 to TRBJ2-1, with 7 bases identical to TRBD2. There are 14 residues in the CDR3. Germline values: CDR1 SGDLS, CDR2 YYNGEE. V was pared by 3 bases and J by 4 bases, with 4 bases of the junction left unmatched. This CDR3 reads CASSGGGSYNEQFF. The CDR3 bases are TGTGCCAGCAGCGGGGGGGGGAGTTACAATGAGCAGTTCTTC.

This chain joins TRBV5-4 and TRBJ1-3, with D perhaps TRBD1 (5 bases). CDR1 is SGHNT and CDR2 is YYREEE in the germline V gene (reference sequence). The CDR3 is 17 amino acids. V lost 2 bases and J lost 1, with 16 bases in between. The CDR3: CASSLGEKQTSGNTIYF. CDR3 DNA sequence: TGTGCCAGCAGCTTAGGGGAAAAACAGACTTCTGGAAACACCATATATTTT.

The CDR3 here is CASSPTQRSTEAFF. Here the CDR3 DNA reads TGTGCCAGCTCACCAACACAGCGGAGCACTGAAGCTTTCTTT. The chain carries TRBV18 and TRBJ1-1; D gene unclear. This CDR3 spans 14 amino acids. Trimming stripped 2 bases from V and 4 bases from J, with 11 bases between. CDR1 and CDR2 from the germline V gene are KGHSH and LQKENI.

This clone has only a few counts. This chain joins TRBV5-1 and TRBJ2-7, with 15 bases that match TRBD2. The CDR3 contains 18 residues. V shed 1 base and J 2 bases; nucleotides not matched to a gene: 7. Germline V CDR1 and CDR2: SGHRS, YFSETQ. The CDR3 DNA sequence: TGCGCCAGCAGCTTGTTAGGGACTAGCGGGGGGCAGGCCTACGAGCAGTACTTC. Its translation: CASSLLGTSGGQAYEQYF.

This clone was observed a few times. The rearrangement uses TRBV27 and TRBJ1-1, with D tentatively TRBD1 (5 bases). V was clipped by 3 bases and J by 0 bases, with 11 bases between them. Germline CDR1 MNHEY, CDR2 SMNVEV (reference sequence). This CDR3 contains 15 residues. The chain's CDR3 is CASSFGKGLNTEAFF. CDR3 coding DNA: TGTGCCAGCAGTTTTGGAAAGGGGTTGAACACTGAAGCTTTCTTT.

This chain connects TRBV7-2 to TRBJ2-7, with D unclear. Germline V gene data show CDR1 as SGHTA and CDR2 as FQGNSA. The CDR3 has 13 amino acids. V was trimmed by 1 base and J by 4 bases, leaving 8 bases between them. The CDR3 coding sequence is TGTGCCAGCAGCTTAGAGATTCAATACGAGCAGTACGTC. Translating gives CASSLEIQYEQYV.

The gene calls are TRBV14 and TRBJ1-1; D unclear. This CDR3 has 12 amino acids. Germline assignment: CDR1 SGHDN and CDR2 FVKESK. Trimming removed 4 bases at V and 4 bases at J, with 7 bases between. The CDR3 reads CASSPEFTEAFF. DNA for the CDR3: TGTGCCAGCAGCCCTGAATTCACTGAAGCTTTCTTT.

The J gene is TRBJ1-5, the V gene TRBV6-6; 7 positions match TRBD1. CDR1 and CDR2 (germline): MNHNY, SVGAGI (reference sequence). The CDR3 has 15 amino acids. V shed 9 bases, J shed 6 bases, and the junction held 14 bases outside the gene matches. The CDR3 bases are TGTGCCAGTCAGTTTAAAGGGGGCGATGGTCAGCCCCAGCATTTT. Amino acid sequence: CASQFKGGDGQPQHF.

This clone was observed a single time. The chain recombines TRBV5-5 with TRBJ1-4; 9 positions match TRBD1. The CDR3 spans 14 residues. With 4 bases clipped from V and 10 bases from J, the junction kept 8 bases outside the gene matches. The germline V gene has CDR1 SGHKS and CDR2 YYEKEE (reference sequence). The CDR3 nucleotides are TGTGCCAGCAGCCCGACAGGGGGGGTTGGAAAACTGTTTTTT. It encodes CASSPTGGVGKLFF.

V gene TRBV6-1 combines with J gene TRBJ2-5; D is perhaps TRBD2 (5 bases). Trimming cost V 2 bases and J 5 bases, with 9 bases left between them. Germline lookup yields CDR1 MNHNS and CDR2 SASEGT. This CDR3 comprises 13 residues. The CDR3 loop reads CASSETTGETQYF. DNA for the CDR3: TGTGCCAGCAGTGAAACAACGGGGGAGACCCAGTACTTC.

The chain joins TRBV18 to TRBJ2-3; the D gene is possibly TRBD2 (5 bases). Trimming took off 5 bases at V and 2 bases at J, with 11 bases between the two ends. Germline V gene data show CDR1 as KGHSH and CDR2 as LQKENI. This CDR3 has 14 residues. CDR3 nucleotide sequence: TGTGCCAGCTCAGCCCTAGCACCCACAGATACGCAGTATTTT. Its translation is CASSALAPTDTQYF.

V is TRBV5-1 and J is TRBJ2-4; D is perhaps TRBD1 or TRBD2 (5 bases each). This CDR3 has 13 residues. Germline V gene lookup returns CDR1 SGHRS and CDR2 YFSETQ. CDR3 nucleotides: TGCGCTAGGGGACCATACACCAAAAACATTCAGTACTTC. Encoded protein: CARGPYTKNIQYF.

CDR3 sequence reads: CASSAGYGEQFF. The CDR3 nucleotides are TGTGCCAGCAGCGCAGGGTACGGGGAGCAGTTCTTC. This rearrangement joins TRBV2 to TRBJ2-1; D perhaps matches TRBD1 (5 bases). This CDR3 comprises 12 residues. The V end was cut by 6 bases, the J end by 10 bases, with 13 bases between. CDR1 is SNHLY, CDR2 FYNNEI, per germline.

This clone has only one observation. The gene calls are TRBV5-6 and TRBJ2-5, with TRBD1 matching 10 bases. V dropped 4 bases and J dropped 3; count of bases not matched to a gene: 6. The germline CDR1 and CDR2 sequences are SGHDT and YYEEEE. The CDR3 is 15 residues long. The CDR3 DNA reads TGTGCCAGCAGCCTCCCGGGACAGGGGAAAGAGACCCAGTACTTC. Its translation: CASSLPGQGKETQYF.

The CDR3 here is CASSSQTGSRNTGELFF. As DNA, the CDR3 is TGTGCCAGCAGCTCCCAAACCGGGTCCAGGAACACCGGGGAGCTGTTTTTT. This chain links TRBV7-2 with TRBJ2-2; D remains unclear. The CDR3 totals 17 residues. V was cut by 4 bases and J by 1 base, with 16 bases left in between. Germline V CDR1 and CDR2: SGHTA, FQGNSA.

This clone turned up a few times. The rearrangement links TRBV11-2 to TRBJ2-7; TRBD2 aligns across 14 bases. The CDR3 runs to 16 residues. Looked up from germline, CDR1 is SGHAT and CDR2 is FQNNGV. The V segment lost 3 bases and the J segment 1 base; nucleotides outside the gene matches: 2. The CDR3 protein is CASSLTSGGASYEQYV. CDR3 DNA: TGTGCCAGCAGCTTGACTAGCGGGGGGGCATCCTACGAGCAGTACGTC.

The genes are TRBV2 and TRBJ1-1; 7 nucleotides align to TRBD1. Unmatched junction bases numbered 1, after V lost 4 bases and J lost 8 bases. Per the germline V gene, CDR1 is SNHLY and CDR2 is FYNNEI. CDR3 length equals 11 residues. The CDR3 coding sequence is TGTGCCAGCAGTGTACAGGGGGAAGCTTTCTTT. This codes for CASSVQGEAFF.

This clone was seen more than once but under ten times. The V and J genes are TRBV7-3 and TRBJ2-1, with TRBD2 identical over 8 bases. The CDR3 has 14 amino acids. With V trimmed by 8 bases and J by 8 bases, 11 bases remained unmatched. Germline V gene sequence: CDR1 SGHTA, CDR2 FQGTGA. Here the CDR3 DNA reads TGTGCCAGCTCTTGGAGCGGGGGAGGCGATGAGCAGTTCTTC. It specifies CASSWSGGGDEQFF.

This chain uses TRBV2 with TRBJ1-5, with D unclear. CDR1 and CDR2 (germline): SNHLY, FYNNEI. CDR3 size: 11 residues. Between the trimmed V and J ends, which lost 4 bases and 7 bases, there was a span of 5 bases. CDR3 amino acids: CASSGGQPQHF. In DNA form, the CDR3 reads TGTGCCAGCAGTGGAGGGCAGCCCCAGCATTTT.

The J gene is TRBJ1-2, the V gene TRBV29-1; no definite D call. V was pared by 3 bases and J by 0 bases, with 14 bases between. The CDR3 runs to 15 residues. Germline loops: CDR1 SQVTM, CDR2 ANQGSEA. The CDR3 nucleotides are TGCAGCGTTGATTTGGGCACAGCTACTAACTATGGCTACACCTTC. It translates to CSVDLGTATNYGYTF.

V and J are TRBV19 and TRBJ1-3; D might be TRBD1 (5 bases). Trimming cost V 3 bases and J 2 bases, with 17 bases left between them. CDR3 length equals 17 residues. Germline V gene data show CDR1 as LNHDA and CDR2 as SQIVND (reference sequence). The CDR3 protein is CASSIGGANAAGNTIYF. DNA for the CDR3: TGTGCCAGTAGTATTGGAGGGGCCAACGCAGCTGGAAACACCATATATTTT.

The gene calls are TRBV4-1 and TRBJ2-6, with D unclear. Trimming cost V 5 bases and J 5 bases, with 16 bases left between them. CDR1 is MGHRA, CDR2 YSYEKL, per germline. There are 16 residues in the CDR3. As DNA, the CDR3 is TGCGCCAGCAGCTCCCAACCACAAAGTCGGGCCAACGTCCTGACTTTC. Residues: CASSSQPQSRANVLTF.